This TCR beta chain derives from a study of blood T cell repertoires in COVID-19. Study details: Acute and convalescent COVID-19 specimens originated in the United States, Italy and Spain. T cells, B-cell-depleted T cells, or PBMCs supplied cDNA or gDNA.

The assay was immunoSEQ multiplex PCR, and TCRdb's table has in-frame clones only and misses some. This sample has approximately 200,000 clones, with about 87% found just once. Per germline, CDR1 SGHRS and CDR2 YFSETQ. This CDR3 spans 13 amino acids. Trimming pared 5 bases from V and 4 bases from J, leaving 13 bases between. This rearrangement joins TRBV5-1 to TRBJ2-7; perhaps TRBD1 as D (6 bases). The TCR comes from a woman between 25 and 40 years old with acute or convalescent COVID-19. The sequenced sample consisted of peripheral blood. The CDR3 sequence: CASRGAIEYEQYF. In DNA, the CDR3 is TGCGCCAGCAGGGGGGCGATTGAATACGAGCAGTACTTC.